This TCR beta chain was sequenced during a study of blood T cell repertoires in COVID-19. Overall study: Both acute and convalescent COVID-19 samples were obtained from the United States, Italy and Spain.

Only in-frame clones appear in the TCRdb table, and some are missing; sequencing was by immunoSEQ multiplex PCR. The data hold approximately 28,000 clones, with approximately 86% observed a single time. From germline, CDR1 is SGHTA and CDR2 FQGNSA. The CDR3 has 16 residues. V was pared by 3 bases and J by 4 bases, with 13 bases between. The chain employs TRBV7-2 and TRBJ1-6; tentative D call: TRBD1 (6 bases). This sequence was found in a man aged 55-75 years with active COVID-19. The source material was peripheral blood. CDR3 nucleotides: TGTGCCAGCAGCTTGTCTGGGGGCGGGTATAATTCACCCCTCCACTTT. It is translated as CASSLSGGGYNSPLHF.